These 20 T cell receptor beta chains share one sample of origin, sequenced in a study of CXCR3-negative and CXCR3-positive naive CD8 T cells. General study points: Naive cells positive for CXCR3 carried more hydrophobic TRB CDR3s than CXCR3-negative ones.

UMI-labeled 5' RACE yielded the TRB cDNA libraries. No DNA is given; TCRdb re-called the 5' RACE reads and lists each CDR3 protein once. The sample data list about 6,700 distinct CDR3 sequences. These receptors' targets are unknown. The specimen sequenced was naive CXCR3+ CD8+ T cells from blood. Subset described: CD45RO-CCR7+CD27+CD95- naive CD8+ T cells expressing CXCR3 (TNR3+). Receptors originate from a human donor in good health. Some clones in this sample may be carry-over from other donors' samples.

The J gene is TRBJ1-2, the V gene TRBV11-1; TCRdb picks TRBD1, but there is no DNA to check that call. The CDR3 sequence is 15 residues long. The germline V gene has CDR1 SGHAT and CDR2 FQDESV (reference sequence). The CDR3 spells CASSILDRINYGYTF.

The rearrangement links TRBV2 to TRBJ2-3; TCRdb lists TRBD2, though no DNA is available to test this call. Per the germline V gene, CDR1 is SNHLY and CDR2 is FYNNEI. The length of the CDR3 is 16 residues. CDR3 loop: CASSEIQSPAWGTQYF.

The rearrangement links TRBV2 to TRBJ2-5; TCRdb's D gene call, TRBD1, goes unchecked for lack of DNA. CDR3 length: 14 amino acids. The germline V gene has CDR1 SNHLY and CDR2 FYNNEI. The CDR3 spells CASRVTGGMETQYF. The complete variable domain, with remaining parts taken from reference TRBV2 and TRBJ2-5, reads EPEVTQTPSHQVTQMGQEVILRCVPISNHLYFYWYRQILGQKVEFLVSFYNNEISEKSEIFDDQFSVERPDGSNFTLKIRSTKLEDSAMYFCASRVTGGMETQYFGPGTRLLVL.

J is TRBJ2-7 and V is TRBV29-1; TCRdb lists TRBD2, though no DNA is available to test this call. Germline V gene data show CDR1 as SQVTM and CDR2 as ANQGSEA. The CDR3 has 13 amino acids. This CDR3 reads CSVRGGMSYEQYF.

CDR3 sequence reads: CASGRGAYEAFF. The chain links TRBV13 to TRBJ1-1. CDR1 PRHDT and CDR2 FYEKMQ come from the germline V gene (reference sequence). This CDR3 has 12 amino acids.

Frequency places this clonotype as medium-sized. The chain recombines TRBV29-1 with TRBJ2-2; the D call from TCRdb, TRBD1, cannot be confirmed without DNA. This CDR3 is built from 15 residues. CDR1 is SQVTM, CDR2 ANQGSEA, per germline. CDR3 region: CSVLGGQRDTGELFF.

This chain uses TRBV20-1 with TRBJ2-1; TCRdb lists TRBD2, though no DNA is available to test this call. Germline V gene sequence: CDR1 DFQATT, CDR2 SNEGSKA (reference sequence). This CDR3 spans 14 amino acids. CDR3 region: CSARRGGPYNEQFF.

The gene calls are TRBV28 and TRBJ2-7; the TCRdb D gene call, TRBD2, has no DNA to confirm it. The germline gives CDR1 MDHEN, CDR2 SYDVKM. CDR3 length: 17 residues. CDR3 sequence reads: CASYGFKSSLNSYEQYF.

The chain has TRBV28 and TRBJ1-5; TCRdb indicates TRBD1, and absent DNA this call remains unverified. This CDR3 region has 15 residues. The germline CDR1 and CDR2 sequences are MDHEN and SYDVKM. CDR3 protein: CASSLPDRSNQPQHF.

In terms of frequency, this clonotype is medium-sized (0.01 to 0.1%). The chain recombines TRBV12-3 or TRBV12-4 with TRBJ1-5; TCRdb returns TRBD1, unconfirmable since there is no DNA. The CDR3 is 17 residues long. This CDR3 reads CASSLSQGWGSAQPQHF.

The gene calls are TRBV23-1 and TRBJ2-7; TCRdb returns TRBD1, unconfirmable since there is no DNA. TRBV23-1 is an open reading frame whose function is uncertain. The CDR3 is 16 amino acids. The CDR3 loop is CASSQRAGTGSYEQYF.

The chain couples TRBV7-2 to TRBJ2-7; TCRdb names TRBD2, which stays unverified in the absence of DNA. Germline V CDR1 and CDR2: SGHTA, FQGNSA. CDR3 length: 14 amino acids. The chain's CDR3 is CASSRLAGVDEQYF.

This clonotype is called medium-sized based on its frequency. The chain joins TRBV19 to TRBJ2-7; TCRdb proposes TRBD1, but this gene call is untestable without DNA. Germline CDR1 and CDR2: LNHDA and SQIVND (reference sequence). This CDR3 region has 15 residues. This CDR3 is CASSIVGAGRYEQYF. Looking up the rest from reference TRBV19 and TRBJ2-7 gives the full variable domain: DGGITQSPKYLFRKEGQNVTLSCEQNLNHDAMYWYRQDPGQGLRLIYYSQIVNDFQKGDIAEGYSVSREKKESFPLTVTSAQKNPTAFYLCASSIVGAGRYEQYFGPGTRLTVT.

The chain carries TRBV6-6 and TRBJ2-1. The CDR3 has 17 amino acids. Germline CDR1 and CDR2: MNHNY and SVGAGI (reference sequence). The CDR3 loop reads CASSYSREWSSYNEQFF.

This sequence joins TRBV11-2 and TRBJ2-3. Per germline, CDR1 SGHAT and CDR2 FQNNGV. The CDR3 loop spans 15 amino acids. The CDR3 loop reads CASSLDPGSTDTQYF.

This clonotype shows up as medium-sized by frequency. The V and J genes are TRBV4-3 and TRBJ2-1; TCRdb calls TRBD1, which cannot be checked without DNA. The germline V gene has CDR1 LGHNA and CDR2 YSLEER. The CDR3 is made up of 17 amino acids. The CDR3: CASSQDLSRTGRSEQFF.

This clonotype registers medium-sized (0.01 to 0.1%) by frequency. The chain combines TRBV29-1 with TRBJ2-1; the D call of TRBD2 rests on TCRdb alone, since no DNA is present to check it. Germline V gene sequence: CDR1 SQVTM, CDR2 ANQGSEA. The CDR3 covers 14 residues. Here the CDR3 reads CSVAGTSEYNEQFF.

The CDR3 here is CSAGSDKNIQYF. This chain joins TRBV29-1 and TRBJ2-4. CDR3 size: 12 residues. Germline-derived CDR1 and CDR2 are SQVTM and ANQGSEA.

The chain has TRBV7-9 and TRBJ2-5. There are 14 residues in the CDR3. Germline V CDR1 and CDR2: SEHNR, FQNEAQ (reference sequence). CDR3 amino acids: CASSSGRRKETQYF.

CDR3 amino acids: CSVDAPIGAFF. The V gene is TRBV29-1, the J gene TRBJ1-1; TCRdb indicates TRBD1, and absent DNA this call remains unverified. Germline CDR1 is SQVTM and CDR2 is ANQGSEA. This CDR3 has 11 residues.